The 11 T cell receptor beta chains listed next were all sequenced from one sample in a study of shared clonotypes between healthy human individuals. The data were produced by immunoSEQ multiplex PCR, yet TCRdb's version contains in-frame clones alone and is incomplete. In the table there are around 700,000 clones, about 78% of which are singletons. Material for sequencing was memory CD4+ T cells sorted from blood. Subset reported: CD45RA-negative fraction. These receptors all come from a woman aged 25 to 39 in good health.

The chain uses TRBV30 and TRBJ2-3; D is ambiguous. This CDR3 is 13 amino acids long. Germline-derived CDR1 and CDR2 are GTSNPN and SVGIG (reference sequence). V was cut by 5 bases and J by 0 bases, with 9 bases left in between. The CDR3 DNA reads TGTGCCTGGCTTAGGGCTAGCACAGATACGCAGTATTTT. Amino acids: CAWLRASTDTQYF.

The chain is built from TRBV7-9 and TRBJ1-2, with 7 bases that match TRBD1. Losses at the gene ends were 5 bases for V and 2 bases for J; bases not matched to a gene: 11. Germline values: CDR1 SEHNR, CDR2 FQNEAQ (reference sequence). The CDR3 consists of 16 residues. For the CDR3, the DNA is TGTGCCAGCAGCCAACCCCGACAGGGAAAGAACTATGGCTACACCTTC. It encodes CASSQPRQGKNYGYTF.

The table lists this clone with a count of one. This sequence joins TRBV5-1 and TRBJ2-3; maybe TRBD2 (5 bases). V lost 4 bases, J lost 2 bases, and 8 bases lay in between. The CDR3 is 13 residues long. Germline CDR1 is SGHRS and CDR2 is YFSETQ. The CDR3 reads CASSNDYTDTQYF. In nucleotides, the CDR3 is TGCGCCAGCAGCAATGACTACACAGATACGCAGTATTTT.

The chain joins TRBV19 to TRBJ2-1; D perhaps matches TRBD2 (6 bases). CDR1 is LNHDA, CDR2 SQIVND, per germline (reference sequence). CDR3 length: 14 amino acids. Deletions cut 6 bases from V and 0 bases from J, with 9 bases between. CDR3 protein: CASRMEGSYNEQFF. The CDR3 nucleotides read TGTGCCAGTAGGATGGAGGGCTCCTACAATGAGCAGTTCTTC.

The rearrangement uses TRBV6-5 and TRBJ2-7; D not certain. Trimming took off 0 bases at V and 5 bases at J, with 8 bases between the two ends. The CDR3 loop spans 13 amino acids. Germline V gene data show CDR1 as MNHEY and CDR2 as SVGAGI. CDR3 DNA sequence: TGTGCCAGCAGTTACTCTCGGAGTAACGAGCAGTACTTC. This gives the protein CASSYSRSNEQYF.

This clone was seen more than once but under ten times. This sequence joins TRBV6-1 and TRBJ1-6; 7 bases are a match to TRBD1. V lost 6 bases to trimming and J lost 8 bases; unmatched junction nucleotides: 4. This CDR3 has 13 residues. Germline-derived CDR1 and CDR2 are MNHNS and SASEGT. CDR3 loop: CASRGGIDSPLHF. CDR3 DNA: TGTGCCAGCAGAGGGGGCATAGATTCACCCCTCCACTTT.

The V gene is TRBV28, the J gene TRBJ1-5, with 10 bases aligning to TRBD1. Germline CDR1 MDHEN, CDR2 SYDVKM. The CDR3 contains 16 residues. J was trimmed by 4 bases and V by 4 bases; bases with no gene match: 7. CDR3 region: CASSSQWTGGNQPQHF. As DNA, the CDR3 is TGTGCCAGCAGTTCCCAGTGGACAGGGGGGAATCAGCCCCAGCATTTT.

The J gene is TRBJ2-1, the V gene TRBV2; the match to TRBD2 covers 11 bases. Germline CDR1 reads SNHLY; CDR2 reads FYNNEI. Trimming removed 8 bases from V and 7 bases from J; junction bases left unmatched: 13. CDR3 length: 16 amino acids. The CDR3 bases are TGTGCCAGCGAAGAAAACGGACTAGCGGGTGTTAATGAGCAGTTCTTC. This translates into CASEENGLAGVNEQFF. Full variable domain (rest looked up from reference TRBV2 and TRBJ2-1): EPEVTQTPSHQVTQMGQEVILRCVPISNHLYFYWYRQILGQKVEFLVSFYNNEISEKSEIFDDQFSVERPDGSNFTLKIRSTKLEDSAMYFCASEENGLAGVNEQFFGPGTRLTVL.

The CDR3 DNA reads as TGTGCCAGCAGTGAACTAACTAGCGGGAGCGAGCAGTACTTC. It encodes CASSELTSGSEQYF. The chain joins TRBV2 to TRBJ2-7, with TRBD2 identical over 11 bases. V trimming: 2 bases; J trimming: 6 bases; junction bases outside the gene matches: 3. Germline-derived CDR1 and CDR2 are SNHLY and FYNNEI. The CDR3 has 14 residues.

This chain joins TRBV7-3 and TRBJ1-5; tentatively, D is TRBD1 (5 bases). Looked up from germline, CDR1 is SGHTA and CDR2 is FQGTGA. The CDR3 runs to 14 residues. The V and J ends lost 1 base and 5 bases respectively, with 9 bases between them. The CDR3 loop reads CASSLNGGDQPQHF. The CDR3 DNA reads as TGTGCCAGCAGCTTAAACGGGGGAGATCAGCCCCAGCATTTT.

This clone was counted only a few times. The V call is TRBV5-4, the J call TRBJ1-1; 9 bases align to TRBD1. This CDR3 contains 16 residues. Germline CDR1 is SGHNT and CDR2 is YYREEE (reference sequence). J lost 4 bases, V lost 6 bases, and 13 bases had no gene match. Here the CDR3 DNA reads TGTGCCAGCACCCGAGGCGGGACAGGGAAGGGCACTGAAGCTTTCTTT. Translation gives CASTRGGTGKGTEAFF.